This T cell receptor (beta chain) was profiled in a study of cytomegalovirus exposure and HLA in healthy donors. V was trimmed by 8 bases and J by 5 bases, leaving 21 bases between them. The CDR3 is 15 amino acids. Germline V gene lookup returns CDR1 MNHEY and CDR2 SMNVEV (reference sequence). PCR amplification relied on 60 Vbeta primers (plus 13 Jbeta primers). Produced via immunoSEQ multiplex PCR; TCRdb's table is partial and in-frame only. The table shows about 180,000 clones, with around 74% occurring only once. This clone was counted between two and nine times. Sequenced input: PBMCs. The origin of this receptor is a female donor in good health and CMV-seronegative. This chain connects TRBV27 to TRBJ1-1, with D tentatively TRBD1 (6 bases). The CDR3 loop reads CASRNQRTVGTEAFF. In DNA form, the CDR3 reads TGTGCCAGCCGAAACCAACGGACAGTGGGAACTGAAGCTTTCTTT.